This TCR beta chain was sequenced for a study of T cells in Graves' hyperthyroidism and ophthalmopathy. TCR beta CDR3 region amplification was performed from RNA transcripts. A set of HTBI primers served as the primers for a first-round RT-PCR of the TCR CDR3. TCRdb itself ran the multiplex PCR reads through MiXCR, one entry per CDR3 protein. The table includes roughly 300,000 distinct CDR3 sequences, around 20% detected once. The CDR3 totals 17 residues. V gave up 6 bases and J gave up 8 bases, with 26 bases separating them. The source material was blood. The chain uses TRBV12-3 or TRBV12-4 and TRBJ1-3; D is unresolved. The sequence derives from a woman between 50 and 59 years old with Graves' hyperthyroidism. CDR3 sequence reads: CASSVLGSAASGDTIYF. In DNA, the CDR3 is TGTGCCAGCAGCGTATTGGGGTCGGCAGCATCCGGGGACACCATATATTTT.